This passage covers 21 T cell receptor beta chains from one sample sequenced in a study of T cells in Graves' hyperthyroidism and ophthalmopathy. Using RNA transcripts as the source, TCR beta CDR3 regions were amplified. The TCR CDR3 was amplified in a first-round RT-PCR using the HTBI primer set. One entry per CDR3 protein results from TCRdb running MiXCR on the multiplex PCR reads. This sample yields about 100,000 distinct CDR3 sequences, of which roughly 15% are seen a single time; around 42% belongs to the top ten. The sequenced material came from blood. The receptors were gathered from a woman between 50 and 59 years old with Graves' hyperthyroidism.

This clonotype was seen many times. V gene TRBV12-3 or TRBV12-4 combines with J gene TRBJ1-5; unclear D gene. The CDR3 covers 14 residues. The ends were cut back, 3 bases at V and 3 bases at J, with 9 bases in the middle. The CDR3 region has the DNA TGTGCCAGCAGTTTCGATTCGGTCAATCAGCCCCAGCATTTT. Amino acid sequence: CASSFDSVNQPQHF.

The rearrangement uses TRBV20-1 and TRBJ1-4; no clear D. CDR3 length: 14 amino acids. Germline CDR1 reads DFQATT; CDR2 reads SNEGSKA (reference sequence). V was cut by 4 bases and J by 8 bases, with 17 bases left in between. Written as DNA, the CDR3 is TGCAGTGCTATTCCGGGTACTGTTCAAGAAAAACTGTTTTTT. Its translation is CSAIPGTVQEKLFF.

This clonotype was observed at least ten times. J is TRBJ1-2 and V is TRBV20-1; no reliable D call. V was clipped by 0 bases and J by 4 bases, with 12 bases between them. The CDR3 loop spans 14 amino acids. Per the germline V gene, CDR1 is DFQATT and CDR2 is SNEGSKA (reference sequence). CDR3: CSARDVTGSYGYTF. CDR3 bases: TGCAGTGCTAGAGATGTTACCGGGAGCTATGGCTACACCTTC.

This clonotype has at least ten counts. The chain recombines TRBV15 with TRBJ1-1; a weak D match, TRBD1 (5 bases). The V gene lost 3 bases and the J gene lost 0 bases, with 8 bases spanning the gap. CDR1 and CDR2 (germline): LNHNV, YYDKDF (reference sequence). The CDR3 loop spans 14 amino acids. As DNA, the CDR3 is TGTGCCACCAGCAGGACAGTTATGAACACTGAAGCTTTCTTT. As protein: CATSRTVMNTEAFF.

This clonotype was found many times. J is TRBJ2-2 and V is TRBV3-1, with 9 bases fitting TRBD1. J was trimmed by 2 bases and V by 2 bases; bases with no gene match: 3. The CDR3 has 16 residues. Looked up from germline, CDR1 is LGHDT and CDR2 is YNNKEL (reference sequence). CDR3 nucleotide sequence: TGTGCCAGCAGCCAATGGGGACAGGGTAACACCGGGGAGCTGTTTTTT. Translating gives CASSQWGQGNTGELFF.

There are many counts of this clonotype. The chain carries TRBV5-5 and TRBJ2-5; D is unresolved. V was clipped by 4 bases and J by 5 bases, with 21 bases between them. Per the germline V gene, CDR1 is SGHKS and CDR2 is YYEKEE (reference sequence). This CDR3 is built from 16 residues. The CDR3 is CASSPRTPSSRETQYF. DNA of the CDR3: TGTGCCAGCAGCCCTCGAACACCGTCGTCGAGGGAGACCCAGTACTTC.

This clonotype came up many times. J is TRBJ2-4 and V is TRBV7-2; D not certain. Trimming took 1 base from V and 0 from J, leaving 16 bases between them. CDR1 is SGHTA, CDR2 FQGNSA, per germline. The CDR3 sequence is 18 residues long. In nucleotides, the CDR3 is TGTGCCAGCAGCTTAGTTGTCGGCGGAACGGGAGCCAAAAACATTCAGTACTTC. Protein sequence: CASSLVVGGTGAKNIQYF. Together with reference TRBV7-2 and TRBJ2-4, the CDR3 gives the full variable domain: GAGVSQSPSNKVTEKGKDVELRCDPISGHTALYWYRQSLGQGLEFLIYFQGNSAPDKSGLPSDRFSAERTGGSVSTLTIQRTQQEDSAVYLCASSLVVGGTGAKNIQYFGAGTRLSVL.

This clonotype has at least ten counts. The V call is TRBV5-1, the J call TRBJ1-2; TRBD1 matches 9 bases. The germline V gene encodes CDR1 SGHRS and CDR2 YFSETQ. The CDR3 sequence is 15 residues long. V gave up 0 bases and J gave up 6 bases; unmatched junction bases: 6. The CDR3 is CASSLVQTGGNGYTF. CDR3 nucleotide sequence: TGCGCCAGCAGCTTGGTACAGACAGGGGGAAATGGCTACACCTTC.

This clonotype was recorded many times. This rearrangement joins TRBV7-3 to TRBJ2-3; 7 bases are a match to TRBD2. CDR1 and CDR2 from the germline V gene are SGHTA and FQGTGA. With 1 base clipped from V and 3 bases from J, the junction kept 4 bases outside the gene matches. The CDR3 extends over 15 amino acids. This chain's CDR3 is CASSLNGLETDTQYF. CDR3 bases: TGTGCCAGCAGCTTAAATGGACTAGAGACAGATACGCAGTATTTT.

This clonotype has ten or more counts. The rearrangement joins TRBV6-1 to TRBJ1-1, with D unresolved. Looked up from germline, CDR1 is MNHNS and CDR2 is SASEGT. The V end lost 1 base, the J end lost 7 bases, and 1 base lay between the germline ends. The CDR3 extends over 10 amino acids. The CDR3 region has the DNA TGTGCCAGCAGTGAAGGTGAAGCTTTCTTT. This sequence encodes CASSEGEAFF.

This clonotype occurred many times. The chain couples TRBV30 to TRBJ1-2, with 7 bases matching TRBD1. J gave up 7 bases and V 1 base, and 0 bases lay outside the gene matches. In germline, CDR1 is GTSNPN, CDR2 SVGIG (reference sequence). The CDR3 runs to 11 residues. CDR3 sequence (DNA): TGTGCCTGGAGTGGGACAGGTGGCTACACCTTC. This gives the protein CAWSGTGGYTF.

The V call is TRBV20-1, the J call TRBJ2-4, with TRBD1 identical over 8 bases. V shed 0 bases, J shed 0 bases, and the junction held 13 bases outside the gene matches. The germline gives CDR1 DFQATT, CDR2 SNEGSKA (reference sequence). The CDR3 is 19 amino acids. The CDR3 bases are TGCAGTGCTAGAGAGGACAGGGCACAATGGGTTATAGCCAAAAACATTCAGTACTTC. It codes for CSAREDRAQWVIAKNIQYF.

This clonotype was seen at least ten times. The chain employs TRBV18 and TRBJ1-2; D remains ambiguous. In germline, CDR1 is KGHSH, CDR2 LQKENI. Trimming removed 4 bases from V and 7 bases from J, with 10 bases in between. CDR3 size: 12 residues. CDR3 amino acids: CASSLQLTGYTF. CDR3 nucleotides: TGTGCCAGCTCACTCCAATTGACTGGCTACACCTTC.

This clonotype was seen repeatedly, ten times or more. The rearrangement joins TRBV2 to TRBJ2-7; a possible D gene is TRBD2 (5 bases). The CDR3 has 12 residues. V was trimmed by 2 bases and J by 8 bases, leaving 10 bases between them. Germline V gene data show CDR1 as SNHLY and CDR2 as FYNNEI. CDR3 region: CASSELLEKQYV. CDR3 bases: TGTGCCAGCAGTGAATTACTAGAAAAGCAGTACGTC.

At least ten counts were recorded for this clonotype. The rearrangement joins TRBV28 to TRBJ2-1, with D tentatively TRBD1 or TRBD2 (5 bases each). V was cut by 5 bases and J by 10 bases, with 15 bases left in between. CDR1 MDHEN and CDR2 SYDVKM come from the germline V gene. The CDR3 extends over 13 amino acids. This CDR3 is CASSPMDGDEQFF. DNA of the CDR3: TGTGCCAGCAGTCCCATGGACGGGGACGAGCAGTTCTTC.

The chain joins TRBV24-1 to TRBJ2-7, with D possibly TRBD1 on 7 matching bases. The CDR3 extends over 12 amino acids. Germline V gene data show CDR1 as KGHDR and CDR2 as SFDVKD. Trimming shortened V by 6 bases and J by 11 bases, and 16 bases separated the two germline ends. The DNA for the CDR3 is TGTGCCACCAGTCATCCAGGGGGGAAGAAGTACTTC. Amino acid sequence: CATSHPGGKKYF.

This clonotype was counted at least ten times. The rearrangement links TRBV28 to TRBJ1-2; no reliable D call. Germline loops: CDR1 MDHEN, CDR2 SYDVKM. The germline V and J ends were trimmed by 4 bases and 9 bases, with 9 bases remaining between them. The CDR3 extends over 11 amino acids. CDR3 loop: CASSYLGRYTF. CDR3 DNA sequence: TGTGCCAGCAGTTATCTAGGTCGCTACACCTTC.

This clonotype was counted at least ten times. CDR3 region: CASSGGLGTPEAFF. In nucleotides, the CDR3 is TGTGCCAGTAGTGGCGGACTGGGGACCCCTGAAGCTTTCTTT. This chain uses TRBV19 with TRBJ1-1; D perhaps matches TRBD1 (5 bases). Trimming pared 5 bases from V and 6 bases from J, leaving 16 bases between. CDR1 LNHDA and CDR2 SQIVND come from the germline V gene (reference sequence). This CDR3 has 14 amino acids. Full variable domain (missing parts from reference TRBV19 and TRBJ1-1): DGGITQSPKYLFRKEGQNVTLSCEQNLNHDAMYWYRQDPGQGLRLIYYSQIVNDFQKGDIAEGYSVSREKKESFPLTVTSAQKNPTAFYLCASSGGLGTPEAFFGQGTRLTVV.

There are many counts of this clonotype. The chain has TRBV2 and TRBJ1-5, with a possible D match to TRBD1 (5 bases). Germline assignment: CDR1 SNHLY and CDR2 FYNNEI. Deletions cut 4 bases from V and 0 bases from J, with 16 bases between. CDR3 length: 17 amino acids. CDR3 coding DNA: TGTGCCAGCAGTGGGGACCACCTGTACTATAGCAATCAGCCCCAGCATTTT. Its translation: CASSGDHLYYSNQPQHF.

This clonotype was seen a few times. The gene calls are TRBV19 and TRBJ1-6, with D uncertain. This CDR3 spans 16 amino acids. Germline values: CDR1 LNHDA, CDR2 SQIVND (reference sequence). Trimming left V 1 base short and J 0 bases short, with 7 bases between. The CDR3 DNA reads TGTGCCAGTAGTATAGGACACAGCTCCTATAATTCACCCCTCCACTTT. This sequence encodes CASSIGHSSYNSPLHF.

There are many counts of this clonotype. The chain uses TRBV2 and TRBJ2-5, with D perhaps TRBD2 (6 bases). Per the germline V gene, CDR1 is SNHLY and CDR2 is FYNNEI. This CDR3 is 16 amino acids long. V gave up 1 base and J gave up 1 base, with 13 bases separating them. The CDR3 nucleotides read TGTGCCAGCAGTGAAGGGTGGGCGGGATCCCAAGAGACCCAGTACTTC. Residues: CASSEGWAGSQETQYF.